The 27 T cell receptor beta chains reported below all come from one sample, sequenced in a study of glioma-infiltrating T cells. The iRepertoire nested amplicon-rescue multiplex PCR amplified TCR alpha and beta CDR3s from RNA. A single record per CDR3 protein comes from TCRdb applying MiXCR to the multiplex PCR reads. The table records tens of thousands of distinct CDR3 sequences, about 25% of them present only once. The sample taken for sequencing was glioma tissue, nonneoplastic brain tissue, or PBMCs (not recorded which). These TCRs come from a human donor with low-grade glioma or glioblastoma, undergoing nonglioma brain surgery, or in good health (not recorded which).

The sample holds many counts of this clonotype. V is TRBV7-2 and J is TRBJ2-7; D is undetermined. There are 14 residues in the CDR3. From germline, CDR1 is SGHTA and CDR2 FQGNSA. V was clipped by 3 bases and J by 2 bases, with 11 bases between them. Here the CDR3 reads CASSFRARTYEQYF. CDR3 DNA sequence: TGTGCCAGCAGCTTCCGGGCCAGGACCTACGAGCAGTACTTC. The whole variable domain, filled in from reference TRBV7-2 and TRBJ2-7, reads GAGVSQSPSNKVTEKGKDVELRCDPISGHTALYWYRQSLGQGLEFLIYFQGNSAPDKSGLPSDRFSAERTGGSVSTLTIQRTQQEDSAVYLCASSFRARTYEQYFGPGTRLTVT.

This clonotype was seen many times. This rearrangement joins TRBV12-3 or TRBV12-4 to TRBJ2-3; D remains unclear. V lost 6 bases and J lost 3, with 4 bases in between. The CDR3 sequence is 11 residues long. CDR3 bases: TGTGCCAGCAGAAGGACAGATACGCAGTATTTT. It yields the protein CASRRTDTQYF.

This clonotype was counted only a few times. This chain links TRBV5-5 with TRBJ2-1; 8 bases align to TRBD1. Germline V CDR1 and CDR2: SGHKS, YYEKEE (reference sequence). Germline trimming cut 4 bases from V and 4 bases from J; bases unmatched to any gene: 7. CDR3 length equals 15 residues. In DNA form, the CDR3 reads TGTGCCAGCAGCCCCCGGGACAGGCAGTACAATGAGCAGTTCTTC. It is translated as CASSPRDRQYNEQFF.

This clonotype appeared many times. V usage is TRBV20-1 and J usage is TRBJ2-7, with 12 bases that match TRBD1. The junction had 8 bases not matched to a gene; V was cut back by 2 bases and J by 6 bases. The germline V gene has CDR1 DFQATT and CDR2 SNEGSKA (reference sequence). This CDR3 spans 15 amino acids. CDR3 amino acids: CSARNVGTGGSEQYF. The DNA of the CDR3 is TGCAGTGCTAGAAACGTCGGGACAGGGGGCTCCGAGCAGTACTTC.

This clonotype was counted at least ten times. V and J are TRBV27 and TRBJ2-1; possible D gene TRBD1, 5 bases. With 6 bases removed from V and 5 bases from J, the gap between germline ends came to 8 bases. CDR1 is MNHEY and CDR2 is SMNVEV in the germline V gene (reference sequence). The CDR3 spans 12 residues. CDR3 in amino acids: CASRTANNEQFF. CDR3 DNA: TGTGCCAGCAGGACAGCCAACAATGAGCAGTTCTTC.

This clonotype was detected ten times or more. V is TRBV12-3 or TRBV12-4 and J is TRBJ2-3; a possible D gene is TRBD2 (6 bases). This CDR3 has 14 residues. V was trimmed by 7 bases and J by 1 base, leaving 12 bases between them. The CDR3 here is CASTLRRGTDTQYF. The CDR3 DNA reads TGTGCCAGCACACTCAGGAGGGGCACAGATACGCAGTATTTT.

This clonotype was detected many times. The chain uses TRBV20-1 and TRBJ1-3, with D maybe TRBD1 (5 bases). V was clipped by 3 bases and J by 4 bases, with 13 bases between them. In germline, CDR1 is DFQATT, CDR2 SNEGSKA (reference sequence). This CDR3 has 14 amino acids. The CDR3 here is CSASRGGPGNTIYF. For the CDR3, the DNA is TGCAGTGCTAGTCGCGGGGGTCCCGGAAACACCATATATTTT.

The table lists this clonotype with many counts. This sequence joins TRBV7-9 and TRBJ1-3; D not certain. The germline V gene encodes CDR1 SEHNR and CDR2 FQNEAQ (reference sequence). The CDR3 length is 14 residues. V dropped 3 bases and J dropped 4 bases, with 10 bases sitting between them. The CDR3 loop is CASSFEAAGNTIYF. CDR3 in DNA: TGTGCCAGCAGCTTCGAGGCCGCGGGAAACACCATATATTTT. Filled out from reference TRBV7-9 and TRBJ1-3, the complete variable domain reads DTGVSQNPRHKITKRGQNVTFRCDPISEHNRLYWYRQTLGQGPEFLTYFQNEAQLEKSRLLSDRFSAERPKGSFSTLEIQRTEQGDSAMYLCASSFEAAGNTIYFGEGSWLTVV.

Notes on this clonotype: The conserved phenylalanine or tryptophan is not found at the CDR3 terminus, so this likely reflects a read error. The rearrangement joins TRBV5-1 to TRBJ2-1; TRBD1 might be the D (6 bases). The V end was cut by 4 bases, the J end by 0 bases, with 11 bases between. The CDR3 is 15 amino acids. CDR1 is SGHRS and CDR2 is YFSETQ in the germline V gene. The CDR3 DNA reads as TGCGCCAGCAGCCCCACAGGGAGCTCCTACAATGAGCAGTTCATC. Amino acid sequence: CASSPTGSSYNEQFI.

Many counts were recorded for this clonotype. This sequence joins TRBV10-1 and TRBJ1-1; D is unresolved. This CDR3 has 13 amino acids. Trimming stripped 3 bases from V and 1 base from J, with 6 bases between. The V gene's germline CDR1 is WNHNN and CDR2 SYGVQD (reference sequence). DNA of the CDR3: TGCGCCAGCAGTGATAACCCGAACACTGAAGCTTTCTTT. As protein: CASSDNPNTEAFF.

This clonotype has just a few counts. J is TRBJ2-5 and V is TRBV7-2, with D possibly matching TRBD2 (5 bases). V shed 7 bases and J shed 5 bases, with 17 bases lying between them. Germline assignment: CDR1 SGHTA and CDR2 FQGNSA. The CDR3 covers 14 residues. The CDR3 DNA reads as TGTGCCAGCACCCTAACGGGGATTAAGGAGACCCAGTACTTC. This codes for CASTLTGIKETQYF.

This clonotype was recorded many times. The CDR3 region is CASRRTSGRQETQYF. CDR3 nucleotides: TGTGCCAGCAGGCGGACTAGCGGGAGGCAAGAGACCCAGTACTTC. The V call is TRBV27, the J call TRBJ2-5; 14 bases fit TRBD2. The CDR3 sequence is 15 residues long. In germline, CDR1 is MNHEY, CDR2 SMNVEV (reference sequence). The V gene end was trimmed by 6 bases and the J gene end by 2 bases; junction bases not matched to a gene: 2.

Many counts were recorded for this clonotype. The CDR3 sequence: CASRGSTTDTQYF. The DNA of the CDR3 is TGTGCCAGCAGAGGAAGCACCACAGATACGCAGTATTTT. The chain couples TRBV6-1 to TRBJ2-3; D gene uncertain. Trimming shortened V by 6 bases and J by 2 bases, and 9 bases separated the two germline ends. Per germline, CDR1 MNHNS and CDR2 SASEGT. The CDR3 runs to 13 residues.

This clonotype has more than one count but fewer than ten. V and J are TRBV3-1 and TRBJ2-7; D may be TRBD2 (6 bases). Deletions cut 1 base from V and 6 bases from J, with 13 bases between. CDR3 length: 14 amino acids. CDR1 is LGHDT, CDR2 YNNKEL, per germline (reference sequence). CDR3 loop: CASSQGGTSSEQYF. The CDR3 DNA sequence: TGTGCCAGCAGCCAAGGGGGAACTAGCAGCGAGCAGTACTTC.

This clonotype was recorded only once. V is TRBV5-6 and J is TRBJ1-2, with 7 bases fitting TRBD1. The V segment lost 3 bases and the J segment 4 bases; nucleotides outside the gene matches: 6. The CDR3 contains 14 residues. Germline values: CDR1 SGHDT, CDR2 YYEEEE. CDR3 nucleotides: TGTGCCAGCAGCTCCGGACAGGCAGGCTATGGCTACACCTTC. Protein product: CASSSGQAGYGYTF.

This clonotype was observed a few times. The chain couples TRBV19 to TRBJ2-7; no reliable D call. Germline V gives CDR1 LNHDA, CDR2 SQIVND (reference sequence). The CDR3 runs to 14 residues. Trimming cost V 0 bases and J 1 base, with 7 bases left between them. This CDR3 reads CASSIDGMSYEQYF. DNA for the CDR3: TGTGCCAGTAGTATAGACGGAATGTCCTACGAGCAGTACTTC.

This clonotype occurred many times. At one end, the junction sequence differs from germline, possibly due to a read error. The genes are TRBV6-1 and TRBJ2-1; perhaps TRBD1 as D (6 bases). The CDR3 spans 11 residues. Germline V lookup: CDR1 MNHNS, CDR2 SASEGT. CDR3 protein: CAASRDNEQFF. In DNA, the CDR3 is TGTGCCGCTTCCCGGGACAACGAGCAGTTCTTC.

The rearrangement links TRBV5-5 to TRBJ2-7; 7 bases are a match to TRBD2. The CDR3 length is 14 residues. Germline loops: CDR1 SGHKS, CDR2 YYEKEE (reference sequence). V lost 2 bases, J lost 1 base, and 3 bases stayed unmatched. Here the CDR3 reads CASSFASGSYEQYF. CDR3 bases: TGTGCCAGCAGCTTCGCTAGCGGTTCCTACGAGCAGTACTTC.

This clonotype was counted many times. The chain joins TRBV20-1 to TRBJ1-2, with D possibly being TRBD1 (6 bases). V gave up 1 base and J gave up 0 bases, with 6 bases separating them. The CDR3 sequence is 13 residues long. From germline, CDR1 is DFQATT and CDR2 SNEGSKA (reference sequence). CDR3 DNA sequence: TGCAGTGCTAGAGGGGGGCCTAACTATGGCTACACCTTC. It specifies CSARGGPNYGYTF.

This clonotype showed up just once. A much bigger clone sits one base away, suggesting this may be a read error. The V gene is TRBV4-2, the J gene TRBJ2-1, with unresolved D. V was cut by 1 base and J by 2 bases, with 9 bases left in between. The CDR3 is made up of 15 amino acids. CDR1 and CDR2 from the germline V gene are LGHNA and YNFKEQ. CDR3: CASSQVNNPYNEQFF. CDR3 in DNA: TGTGCCAGCAGCCAAGTCAACAACCCCTACAATGAGCAGTTCTTC.

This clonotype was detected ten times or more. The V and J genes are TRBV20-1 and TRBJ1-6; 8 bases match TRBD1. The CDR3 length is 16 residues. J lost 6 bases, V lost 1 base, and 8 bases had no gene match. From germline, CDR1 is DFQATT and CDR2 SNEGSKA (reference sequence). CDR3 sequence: CSARGWQGAGNSPLHF. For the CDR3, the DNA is TGCAGTGCTAGAGGCTGGCAGGGGGCAGGTAATTCACCCCTCCACTTT.

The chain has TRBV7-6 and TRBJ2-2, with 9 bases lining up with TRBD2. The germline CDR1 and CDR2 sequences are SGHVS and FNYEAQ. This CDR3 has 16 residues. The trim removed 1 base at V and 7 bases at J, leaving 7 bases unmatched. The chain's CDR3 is CASSLGEAGGIGELFF. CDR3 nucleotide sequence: TGTGCCAGCAGCTTAGGGGAAGCGGGAGGCATCGGGGAGCTGTTTTTT.

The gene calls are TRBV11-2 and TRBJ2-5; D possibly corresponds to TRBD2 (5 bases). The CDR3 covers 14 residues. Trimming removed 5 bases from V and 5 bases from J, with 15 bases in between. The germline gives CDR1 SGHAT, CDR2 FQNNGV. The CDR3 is CASSHGVAIETQYF. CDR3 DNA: TGTGCCAGCAGCCATGGGGTAGCGATCGAGACCCAGTACTTC.

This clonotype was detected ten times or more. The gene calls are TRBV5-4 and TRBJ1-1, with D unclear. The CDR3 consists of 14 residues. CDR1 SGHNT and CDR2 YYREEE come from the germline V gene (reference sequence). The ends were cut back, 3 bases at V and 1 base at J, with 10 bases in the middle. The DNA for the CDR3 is TGTGCCAGCAGCTCCTTGACACGGAACACTGAAGCTTTCTTT. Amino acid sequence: CASSSLTRNTEAFF.

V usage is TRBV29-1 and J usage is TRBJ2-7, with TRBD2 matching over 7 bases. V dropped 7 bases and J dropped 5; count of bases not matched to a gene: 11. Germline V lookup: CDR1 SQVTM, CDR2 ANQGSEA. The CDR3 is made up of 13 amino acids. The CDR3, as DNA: TGCAGCGGCTGGGGAGGGGATCGTAACGAGCAGTACTTC. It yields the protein CSGWGGDRNEQYF.

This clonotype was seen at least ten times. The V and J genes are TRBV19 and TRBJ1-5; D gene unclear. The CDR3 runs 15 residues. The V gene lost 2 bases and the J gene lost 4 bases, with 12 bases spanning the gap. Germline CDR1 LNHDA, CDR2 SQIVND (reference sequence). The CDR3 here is CASSIQKGANQPQHF. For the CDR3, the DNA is TGTGCCAGTAGTATACAGAAGGGAGCGAATCAGCCCCAGCATTTT.

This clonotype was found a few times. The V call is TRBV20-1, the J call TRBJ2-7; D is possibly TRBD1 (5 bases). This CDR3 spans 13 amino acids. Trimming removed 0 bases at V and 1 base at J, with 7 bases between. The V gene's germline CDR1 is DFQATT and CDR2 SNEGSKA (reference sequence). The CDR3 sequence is CSAREQDSYEQYF. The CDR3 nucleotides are TGCAGTGCTAGAGAACAGGATTCCTACGAGCAGTACTTC.